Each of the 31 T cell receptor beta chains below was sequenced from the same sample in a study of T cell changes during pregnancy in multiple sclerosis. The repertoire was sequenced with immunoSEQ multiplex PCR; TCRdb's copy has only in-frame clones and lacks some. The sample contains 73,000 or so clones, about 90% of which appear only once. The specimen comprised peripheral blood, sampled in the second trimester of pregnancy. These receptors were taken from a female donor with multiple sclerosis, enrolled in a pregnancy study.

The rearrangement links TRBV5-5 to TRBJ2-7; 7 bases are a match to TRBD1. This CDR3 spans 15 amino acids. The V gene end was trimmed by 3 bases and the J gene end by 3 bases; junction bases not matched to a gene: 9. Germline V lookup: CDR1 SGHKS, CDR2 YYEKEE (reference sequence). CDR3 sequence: CASSYRWTGFYEQYF. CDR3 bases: TGTGCCAGCAGCTATCGCTGGACAGGATTCTACGAGCAGTACTTC.

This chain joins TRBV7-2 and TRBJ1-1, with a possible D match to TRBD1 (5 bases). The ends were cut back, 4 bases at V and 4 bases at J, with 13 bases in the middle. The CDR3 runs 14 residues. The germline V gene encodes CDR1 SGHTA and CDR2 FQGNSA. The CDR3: CASSSDYGGTEAFF. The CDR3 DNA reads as TGTGCCAGCAGCTCCGATTACGGGGGCACTGAAGCTTTCTTT.

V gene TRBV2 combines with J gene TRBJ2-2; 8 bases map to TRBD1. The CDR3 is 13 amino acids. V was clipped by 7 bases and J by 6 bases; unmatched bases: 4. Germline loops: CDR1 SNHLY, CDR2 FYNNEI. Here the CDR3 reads CASTATGAGELFF. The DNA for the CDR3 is TGTGCCAGCACCGCGACAGGGGCCGGGGAGCTGTTTTTT. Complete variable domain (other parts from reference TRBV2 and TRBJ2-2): EPEVTQTPSHQVTQMGQEVILRCVPISNHLYFYWYRQILGQKVEFLVSFYNNEISEKSEIFDDQFSVERPDGSNFTLKIRSTKLEDSAMYFCASTATGAGELFFGEGSRLTVL.

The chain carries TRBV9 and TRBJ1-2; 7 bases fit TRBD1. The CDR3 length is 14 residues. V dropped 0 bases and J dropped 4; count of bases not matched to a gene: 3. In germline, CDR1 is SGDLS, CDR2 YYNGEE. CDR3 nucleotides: TGTGCCAGCAGCGTAGCCGGGACAGCCTATGGCTACACCTTC. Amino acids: CASSVAGTAYGYTF. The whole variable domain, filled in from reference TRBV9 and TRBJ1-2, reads DSGVTQTPKHLITATGQRVTLRCSPRSGDLSVYWYQQSLDQGLQFLIQYYNGEERAKGNILERFSAQQFPDLHSELNLSSLELGDSALYFCASSVAGTAYGYTFGSGTRLTVV.

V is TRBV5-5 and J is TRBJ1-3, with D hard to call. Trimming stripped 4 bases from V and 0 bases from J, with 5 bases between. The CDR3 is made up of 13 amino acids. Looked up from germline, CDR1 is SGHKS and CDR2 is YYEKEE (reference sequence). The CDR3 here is CASSQISGNTIYF. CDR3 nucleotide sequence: TGTGCCAGCAGCCAAATCTCTGGAAACACCATATATTTT. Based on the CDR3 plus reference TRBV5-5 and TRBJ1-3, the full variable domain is DAGVTQSPTHLIKTRGQQVTLRCSPISGHKSVSWYQQVLGQGPQFIFQYYEKEERGRGNFPDRFSARQFPNYSSELNVNALLLGDSALYLCASSQISGNTIYFGEGSWLTVV.

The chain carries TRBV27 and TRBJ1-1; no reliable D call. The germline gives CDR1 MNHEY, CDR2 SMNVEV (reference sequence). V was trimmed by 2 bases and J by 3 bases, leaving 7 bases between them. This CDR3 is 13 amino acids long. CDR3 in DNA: TGTGCCAGCAGTTTAACAGTCTACACTGAAGCTTTCTTT. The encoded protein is CASSLTVYTEAFF.

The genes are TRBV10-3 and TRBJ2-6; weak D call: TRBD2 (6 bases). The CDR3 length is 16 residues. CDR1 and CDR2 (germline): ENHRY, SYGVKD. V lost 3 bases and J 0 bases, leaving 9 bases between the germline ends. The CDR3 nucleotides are TGTGCCATCAGTGACTCCGGGAGCTCTGGGGCCAACGTCCTGACTTTC. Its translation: CAISDSGSSGANVLTF.

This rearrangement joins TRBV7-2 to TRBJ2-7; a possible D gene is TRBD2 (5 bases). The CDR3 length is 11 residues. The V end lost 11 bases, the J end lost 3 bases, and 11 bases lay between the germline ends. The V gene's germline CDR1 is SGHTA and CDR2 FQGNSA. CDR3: CASEGYYEQYF. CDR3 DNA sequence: TGTGCCTCAGAGGGCTACTACGAGCAGTACTTC.

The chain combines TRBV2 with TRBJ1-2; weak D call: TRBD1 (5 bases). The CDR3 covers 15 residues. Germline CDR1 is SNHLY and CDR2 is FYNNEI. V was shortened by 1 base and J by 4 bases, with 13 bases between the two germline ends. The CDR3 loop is CASSEGRGDTYGYTF. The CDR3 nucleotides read TGTGCCAGCAGTGAAGGGAGGGGCGATACCTATGGCTACACCTTC.

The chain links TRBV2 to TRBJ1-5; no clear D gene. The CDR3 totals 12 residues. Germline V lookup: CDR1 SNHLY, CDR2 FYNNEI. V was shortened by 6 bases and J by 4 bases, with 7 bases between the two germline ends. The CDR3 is CASRQSNQPQHF. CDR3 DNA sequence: TGTGCCAGCAGGCAGTCGAATCAGCCCCAGCATTTT.

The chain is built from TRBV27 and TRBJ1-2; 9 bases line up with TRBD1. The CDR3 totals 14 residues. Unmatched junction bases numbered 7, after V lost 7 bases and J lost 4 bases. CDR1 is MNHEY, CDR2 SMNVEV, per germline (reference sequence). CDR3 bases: TGTGCCAGCACCCCGCAACAGGGGGCCTATGGCTACACCTTC. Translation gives CASTPQQGAYGYTF.

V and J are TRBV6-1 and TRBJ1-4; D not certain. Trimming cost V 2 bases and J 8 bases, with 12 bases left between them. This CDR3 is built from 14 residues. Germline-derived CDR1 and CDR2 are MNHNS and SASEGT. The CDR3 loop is CASSEMSSFEKLFF. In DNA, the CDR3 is TGTGCCAGCAGTGAAATGAGTTCCTTCGAAAAACTGTTTTTT.

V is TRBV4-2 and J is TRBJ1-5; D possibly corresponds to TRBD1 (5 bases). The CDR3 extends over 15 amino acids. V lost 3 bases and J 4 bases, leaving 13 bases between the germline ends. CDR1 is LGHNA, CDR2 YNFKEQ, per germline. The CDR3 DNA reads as TGTGCCAGCAGCCAGCACGGGCAGGGAAATCAGCCCCAGCATTTT. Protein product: CASSQHGQGNQPQHF.

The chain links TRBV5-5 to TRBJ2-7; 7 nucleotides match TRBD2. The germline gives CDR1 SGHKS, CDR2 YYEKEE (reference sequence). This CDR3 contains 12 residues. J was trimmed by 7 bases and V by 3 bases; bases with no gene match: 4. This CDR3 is CASSWSGEEQYF. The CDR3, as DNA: TGTGCCAGCAGCTGGAGCGGGGAGGAGCAGTACTTC.

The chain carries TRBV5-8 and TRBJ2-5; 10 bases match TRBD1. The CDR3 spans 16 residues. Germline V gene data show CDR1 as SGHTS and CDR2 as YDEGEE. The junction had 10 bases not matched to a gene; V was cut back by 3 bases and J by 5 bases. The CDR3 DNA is TGTGCCAGCAGCTGGGGGGACAGGGGTGTCGAGGAGACCCAGTACTTC. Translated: CASSWGDRGVEETQYF.

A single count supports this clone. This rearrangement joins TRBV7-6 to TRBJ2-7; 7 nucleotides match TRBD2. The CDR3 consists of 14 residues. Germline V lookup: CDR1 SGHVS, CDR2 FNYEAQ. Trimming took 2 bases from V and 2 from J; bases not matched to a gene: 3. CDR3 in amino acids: CASSLSRGAYEQYF. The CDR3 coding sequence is TGTGCCAGCAGCTTAAGTCGGGGGGCCTACGAGCAGTACTTC. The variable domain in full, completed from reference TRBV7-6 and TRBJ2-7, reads GAGVSQSPRYKVTKRGQDVALRCDPISGHVSLYWYRQALGQGPEFLTYFNYEAQQDKSGLPNDRFSAERPEGSISTLTIQRTEQRDSAMYRCASSLSRGAYEQYFGPGTRLTVT.

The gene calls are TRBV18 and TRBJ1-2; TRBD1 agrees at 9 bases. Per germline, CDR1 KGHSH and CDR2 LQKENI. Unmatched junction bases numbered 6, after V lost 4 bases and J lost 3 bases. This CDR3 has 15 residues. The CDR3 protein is CASSQPTGGDYGYTF. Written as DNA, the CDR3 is TGTGCCAGCTCACAACCGACAGGGGGAGACTATGGCTACACCTTC.

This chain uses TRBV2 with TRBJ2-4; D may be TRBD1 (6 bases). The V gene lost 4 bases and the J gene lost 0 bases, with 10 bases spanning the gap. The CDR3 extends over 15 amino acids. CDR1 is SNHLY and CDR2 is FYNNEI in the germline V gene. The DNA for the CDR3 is TGTGCCAGCAGTGGACAGGAGCTAGCCAAAAACATTCAGTACTTC. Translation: CASSGQELAKNIQYF.

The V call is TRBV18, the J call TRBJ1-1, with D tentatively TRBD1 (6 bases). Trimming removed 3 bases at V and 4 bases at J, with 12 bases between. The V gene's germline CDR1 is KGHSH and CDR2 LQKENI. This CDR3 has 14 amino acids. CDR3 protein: CASSPRQDGTEAFF. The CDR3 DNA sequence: TGTGCCAGCTCACCTCGACAGGATGGCACTGAAGCTTTCTTT.

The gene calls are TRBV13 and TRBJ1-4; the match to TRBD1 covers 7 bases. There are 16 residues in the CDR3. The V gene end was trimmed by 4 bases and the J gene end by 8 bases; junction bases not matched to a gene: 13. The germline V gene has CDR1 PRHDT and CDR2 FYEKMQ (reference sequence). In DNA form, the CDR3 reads TGTGCCAGCAGCTCACGACAGGGTGAGGGTTGGGAAAAACTGTTTTTT. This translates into CASSSRQGEGWEKLFF.

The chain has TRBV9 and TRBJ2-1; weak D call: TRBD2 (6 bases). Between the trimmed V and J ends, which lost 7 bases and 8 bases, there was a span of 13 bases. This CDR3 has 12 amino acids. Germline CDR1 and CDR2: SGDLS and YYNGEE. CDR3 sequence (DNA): TGTGCCAGCGGCCTTGGAGGGGATGAGCAGTTCTTC. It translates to CASGLGGDEQFF.

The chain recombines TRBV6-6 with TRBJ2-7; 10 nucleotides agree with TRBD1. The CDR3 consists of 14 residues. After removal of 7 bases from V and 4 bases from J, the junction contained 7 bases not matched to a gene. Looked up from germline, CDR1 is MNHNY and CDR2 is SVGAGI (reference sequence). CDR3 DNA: TGTGCCAGCACCCCGGGACAGGGGATTTACGAGCAGTACTTC. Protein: CASTPGQGIYEQYF.

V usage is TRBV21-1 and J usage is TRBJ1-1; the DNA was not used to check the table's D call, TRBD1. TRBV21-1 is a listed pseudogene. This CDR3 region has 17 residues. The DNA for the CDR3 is TGTGCCAGCAGCAACCCCCAGGACAGGGACCCGAACACTGAAGCTTTCTTT. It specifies CASSNPQDRDPNTEAFF.

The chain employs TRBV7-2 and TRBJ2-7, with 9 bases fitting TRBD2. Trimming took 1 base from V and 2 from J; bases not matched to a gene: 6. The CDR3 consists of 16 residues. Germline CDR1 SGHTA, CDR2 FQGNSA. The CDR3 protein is CASSLGSAGGAYEQYF. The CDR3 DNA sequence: TGTGCCAGCAGCTTAGGTTCAGCGGGGGGCGCCTACGAGCAGTACTTC.

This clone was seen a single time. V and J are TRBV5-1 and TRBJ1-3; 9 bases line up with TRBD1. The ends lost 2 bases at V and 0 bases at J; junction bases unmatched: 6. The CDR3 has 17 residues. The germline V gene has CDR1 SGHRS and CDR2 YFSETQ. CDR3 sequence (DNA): TGCGCCAGCAGCTTAGAGACAGGGGGTTACTCTGGAAACACCATATATTTT. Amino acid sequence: CASSLETGGYSGNTIYF.

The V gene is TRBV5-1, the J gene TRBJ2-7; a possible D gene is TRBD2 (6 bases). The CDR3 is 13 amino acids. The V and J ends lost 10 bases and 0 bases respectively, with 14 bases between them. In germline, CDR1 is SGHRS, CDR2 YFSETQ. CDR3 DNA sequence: TGCGCCTCCACGGACGGGAGCTCCTACGAGCAGTACTTC. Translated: CASTDGSSYEQYF.

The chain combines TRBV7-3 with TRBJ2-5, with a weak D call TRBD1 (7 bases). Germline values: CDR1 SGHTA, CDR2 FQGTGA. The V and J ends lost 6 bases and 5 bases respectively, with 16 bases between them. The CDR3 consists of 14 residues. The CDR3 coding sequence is TGTGCCAGCAGTCGTGGGGCAGGGGGGGAGACCCAGTACTTC. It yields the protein CASSRGAGGETQYF.

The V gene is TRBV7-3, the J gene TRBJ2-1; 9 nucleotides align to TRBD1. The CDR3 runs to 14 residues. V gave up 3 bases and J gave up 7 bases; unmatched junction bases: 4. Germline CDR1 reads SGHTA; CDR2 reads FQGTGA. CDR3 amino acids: CASSFGQGLNEQFF. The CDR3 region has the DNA TGTGCCAGCAGCTTCGGACAGGGGCTAAATGAGCAGTTCTTC.

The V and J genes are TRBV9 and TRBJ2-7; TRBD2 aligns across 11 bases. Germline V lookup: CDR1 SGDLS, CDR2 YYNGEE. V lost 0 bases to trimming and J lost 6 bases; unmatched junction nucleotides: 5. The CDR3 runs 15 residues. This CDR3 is CASSVGSGGAREQYF. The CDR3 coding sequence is TGTGCCAGCAGCGTAGGTAGCGGGGGGGCCCGCGAGCAGTACTTC.

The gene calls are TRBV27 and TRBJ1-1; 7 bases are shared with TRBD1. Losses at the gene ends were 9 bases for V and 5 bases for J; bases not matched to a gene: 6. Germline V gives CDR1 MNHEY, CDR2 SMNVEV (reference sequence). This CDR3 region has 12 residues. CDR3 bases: TGTGCCAGTAAAACACAGGGGACTGAAGCTTTCTTT. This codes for CASKTQGTEAFF.

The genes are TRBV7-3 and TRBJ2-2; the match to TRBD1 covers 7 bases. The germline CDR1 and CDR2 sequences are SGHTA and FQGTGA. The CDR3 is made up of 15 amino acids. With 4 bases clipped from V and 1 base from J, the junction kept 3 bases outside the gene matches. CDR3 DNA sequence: TGTGCCAGCAGCTGGGGACAGCTGAACACCGGGGAGCTGTTTTTT. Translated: CASSWGQLNTGELFF. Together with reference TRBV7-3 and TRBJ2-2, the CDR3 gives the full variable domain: GAGVSQTPSNKVTEKGKYVELRCDPISGHTALYWYRQSLGQGPEFLIYFQGTGAADDSGLPNDRFFAVRPEGSVSTLKIQRTERGDSAVYLCASSWGQLNTGELFFGEGSRLTVL.